The clone carrying this TCR beta chain was recorded at least ten times. These data come from a study of early T cells in non-severe SARS-CoV-2 infection. V trimming: 8 bases; J trimming: 4 bases; junction bases outside the gene matches: 5. The CDR3 totals 14 residues. The germline gives CDR1 MNHEY, CDR2 SVGAGI. TCRdb reprocessed the 5' RACE reads with MiXCR, giving one entry per CDR3 protein. The sample yields tens of thousands of distinct CDR3 sequences, more than 10% seen once. The sequence derives from an adult who was a healthcare worker with PCR-confirmed SARS-CoV-2 infection or an uninfected control (not recorded which). The donor label of this sample is uncertain. This chain connects TRBV6-5 to TRBJ2-6, with 7 bases identical to TRBD1. Sequences were derived from whole blood, sampled at baseline. The CDR3 sequence is CASQGGAGANVLTF. The CDR3 DNA is TGTGCCAGCCAAGGGGGCGCCGGGGCCAACGTCCTGACTTTC.